This TCR beta chain comes out of a study of blood T cell repertoires in COVID-19. Using immunoSEQ multiplex PCR, the repertoire was profiled, and TCRdb retains in-frame clones only, with some absent. The sample holds about 40,000 clones, approximately 90% seen once. Germline V CDR1 and CDR2: MNHEY, SVGAGI. The CDR3 sequence is 12 residues long. V shed 8 bases, J shed 4 bases, and the junction held 3 bases outside the gene matches. Input material: peripheral blood. This rearrangement joins TRBV6-5 to TRBJ1-1, with TRBD1 matching 8 bases. The TCR was taken from a man between 45 and 60 years old in a cohort sampled during active COVID-19. CDR3 sequence: CASRTGFTEAFF. In nucleotides, the CDR3 is TGTGCCAGCCGGACAGGGTTCACTGAAGCTTTCTTT.